The subject of this entry is one TCR beta chain. This sample is part of a study of blood T cell repertoires in COVID-19. Background on the study: Sites in the United States, Italy and Spain provided acute and convalescent COVID-19 samples. The analysed material was cDNA or gDNA that came from T cells, B-cell-depleted T cells, or PBMCs.

V lost 0 bases and J 3 bases, leaving 7 bases between the germline ends. From germline, CDR1 is SGDLS and CDR2 YYNGEE. The CDR3 length is 14 residues. As originally analysed: How many nucleated cells were present was estimated from reference gene primer amplification. Sequenced by immunoSEQ multiplex PCR; TCRdb stores in-frame clones only, minus some. V, J and clone size are those of that table, while D and trimming were read from the DNA. Here the sample spans about 140,000 clones, 80% to 90% being singletons. The chain couples TRBV9 to TRBJ1-3, with unresolved D. Sequences were obtained from peripheral blood. The origin of this receptor is a woman older than 75 with acute or convalescent COVID-19. The CDR3 sequence: CASSVAVGGNTIYF. DNA of the CDR3: TGTGCCAGCAGCGTAGCGGTCGGTGGAAACACCATATATTTT. The full variable domain, rest sourced from reference TRBV9 and TRBJ1-3, is DSGVTQTPKHLITATGQRVTLRCSPRSGDLSVYWYQQSLDQGLQFLIQYYNGEERAKGNILERFSAQQFPDLHSELNLSSLELGDSALYFCASSVAVGGNTIYFGEGSWLTVV.